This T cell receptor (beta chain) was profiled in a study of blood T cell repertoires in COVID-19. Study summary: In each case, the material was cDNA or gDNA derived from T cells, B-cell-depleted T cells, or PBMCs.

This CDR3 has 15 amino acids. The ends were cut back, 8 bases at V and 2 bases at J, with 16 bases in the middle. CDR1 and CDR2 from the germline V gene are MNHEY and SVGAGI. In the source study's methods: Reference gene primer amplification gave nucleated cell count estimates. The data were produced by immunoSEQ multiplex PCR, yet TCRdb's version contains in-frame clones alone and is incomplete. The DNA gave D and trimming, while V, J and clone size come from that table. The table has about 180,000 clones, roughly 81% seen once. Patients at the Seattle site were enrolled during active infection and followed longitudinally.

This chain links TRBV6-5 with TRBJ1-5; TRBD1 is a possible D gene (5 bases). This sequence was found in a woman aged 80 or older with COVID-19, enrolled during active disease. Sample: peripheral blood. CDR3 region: CASGRGGGGNQPQHF. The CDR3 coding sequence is TGTGCCAGCGGGAGGGGAGGAGGTGGCAATCAGCCCCAGCATTTT.